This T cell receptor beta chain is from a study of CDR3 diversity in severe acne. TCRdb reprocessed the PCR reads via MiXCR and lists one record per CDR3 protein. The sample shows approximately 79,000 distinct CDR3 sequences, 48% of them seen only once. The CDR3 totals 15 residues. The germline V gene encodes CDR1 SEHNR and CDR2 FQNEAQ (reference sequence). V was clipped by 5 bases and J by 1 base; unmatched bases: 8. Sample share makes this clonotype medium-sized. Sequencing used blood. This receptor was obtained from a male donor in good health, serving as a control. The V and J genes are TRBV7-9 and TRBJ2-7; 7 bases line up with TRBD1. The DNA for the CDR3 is TGTGCCAGCAGCCGCGCACCGGGACAGTCCTACGAGCAGTACTTC. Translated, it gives CASSRAPGQSYEQYF. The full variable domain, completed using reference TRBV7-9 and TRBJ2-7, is DTGVSQNPRHKITKRGQNVTFRCDPISEHNRLYWYRQTLGQGPEFLTYFQNEAQLEKSRLLSDRFSAERPKGSFSTLEIQRTEQGDSAMYLCASSRAPGQSYEQYFGPGTRLTVT.